What follows are 17 T cell receptor beta chains derived from one specimen sequenced in a study of T cell responses to AZD1222 COVID-19 vaccine. Profiling relied on immunoSEQ multiplex PCR, and the TCRdb table lists in-frame clones only, not all of them. The sample consists of about 180,000 clones, around 88% of them appearing once. The sample was peripheral blood, taken on day 0 of AZD1222 vaccination. These receptor sequences come from an adult in good health.

This clone was recorded a few times. This chain links TRBV11-2 with TRBJ1-3, with a tentative D call TRBD1 (5 bases). This CDR3 has 15 amino acids. V gave up 3 bases and J gave up 0 bases, with 9 bases separating them. Germline loops: CDR1 SGHAT, CDR2 FQNNGV. Written as DNA, the CDR3 is TGTGCCAGCAGCTTTCGGGGCCACTCTGGAAACACCATATATTTT. Residues: CASSFRGHSGNTIYF.

The J gene is TRBJ2-3, the V gene TRBV2; TRBD1 matches 7 bases. V lost 8 bases, J lost 2 bases, and 16 bases stayed unmatched. CDR1 SNHLY and CDR2 FYNNEI come from the germline V gene. This CDR3 has 17 amino acids. CDR3 in amino acids: CASEGQVLPDATDTQYF. The DNA for the CDR3 is TGTGCCAGCGAAGGACAGGTCCTCCCCGATGCCACAGATACGCAGTATTTT.

The table lists this clone with a count of one. V usage is TRBV3-1 (or the pseudogene TRBV3-2) and J usage is TRBJ1-1; D is possibly TRBD1 (5 bases). There are 15 residues in the CDR3. Germline CDR1 and CDR2: LGHDT and YNNKEL (reference sequence). V shed 0 bases and J shed 3 bases, with 11 bases lying between them. The CDR3 coding sequence is TGTGCCAGCAGCCAAGATATAGGGGCTTACACTGAAGCTTTCTTT. Its protein is CASSQDIGAYTEAFF.

The chain carries TRBV7-2 and TRBJ2-2; D uncertain. Germline CDR1 SGHTA, CDR2 FQGNSA. Trimming pared 1 base from V and 1 base from J, leaving 7 bases between. This CDR3 has 15 amino acids. CDR3 region: CASSLDRLNTGELFF. CDR3 in DNA: TGTGCCAGCAGCTTAGACCGACTGAACACCGGGGAGCTGTTTTTT.

The V call is TRBV6-5, the J call TRBJ2-5, with D possibly being TRBD1 (5 bases). The V gene's germline CDR1 is MNHEY and CDR2 SVGAGI. V dropped 2 bases and J dropped 0 bases, with 7 bases sitting between them. The CDR3 runs 14 residues. CDR3 protein: CASSYMDNQETQYF. CDR3 nucleotides: TGTGCCAGCAGTTACATGGACAACCAAGAGACCCAGTACTTC.

V gene TRBV11-2 combines with J gene TRBJ2-7, with a tentative D call TRBD1 (5 bases). This CDR3 contains 13 residues. The germline gives CDR1 SGHAT, CDR2 FQNNGV. Trimming took 2 bases from V and 2 from J, leaving 7 bases between them. CDR3 nucleotide sequence: TGTGCCAGCAGCTTAAGACAGCCCTACGAGCAGTACTTC. Protein sequence: CASSLRQPYEQYF.

The genes are TRBV12-3 or TRBV12-4 and TRBJ1-1; D is undetermined. The CDR3 covers 12 residues. V was pared by 6 bases and J by 0 bases, with 5 bases between. CDR3 sequence reads: CASRRMNTEAFF. In DNA form, the CDR3 reads TGTGCCAGCAGGCGTATGAACACTGAAGCTTTCTTT.

The chain carries TRBV4-3 and TRBJ1-1, with TRBD1 as a possible D gene (6 bases). Germline V lookup: CDR1 LGHNA, CDR2 YSLEER. The CDR3 is 16 residues long. V was shortened by 4 bases and J by 0 bases, with 15 bases between the two germline ends. The DNA of the CDR3 is TGCGCCAGCAGCCCTAACAGGGTAGGCATGAACACTGAAGCTTTCTTT. Its translation is CASSPNRVGMNTEAFF.

The J gene is TRBJ2-1, the V gene TRBV27, with TRBD2 identical over 12 bases. This CDR3 region has 19 residues. The trim removed 5 bases at V and 0 bases at J, leaving 11 bases unmatched. The V gene's germline CDR1 is MNHEY and CDR2 SMNVEV (reference sequence). The CDR3 DNA sequence: TGTGCCAGCAGTCATTACCCCCTGACTAGCGGGAGCTCCTACAATGAGCAGTTCTTC. Translation gives CASSHYPLTSGSSYNEQFF.

The rearrangement uses TRBV2 and TRBJ2-7; D gene ambiguous. The V end lost 5 bases, the J end lost 0 bases, and 2 bases lay between the germline ends. CDR1 is SNHLY, CDR2 FYNNEI, per germline. The CDR3 totals 11 residues. CDR3 DNA: TGTGCCAGCAGTTCCTCCTACGAGCAGTACTTC. Protein sequence: CASSSSYEQYF.

This chain connects TRBV3-1 (or the pseudogene TRBV3-2) to TRBJ2-1, with D tentatively TRBD1 or TRBD2 (5 bases each). Germline V CDR1 and CDR2: LGHDT, YNNKEL (reference sequence). The ends were cut back, 0 bases at V and 14 bases at J, with 14 bases in the middle. The CDR3 extends over 13 amino acids. In nucleotides, the CDR3 is TGTGCCAGCAGCCAAGATGGGGGAAGAAAGGAGTTCTTC. Translation: CASSQDGGRKEFF.

The chain couples TRBV14 to TRBJ1-2; D may be TRBD1 (5 bases). V shed 1 base and J shed 5 bases, with 8 bases lying between them. CDR3 length: 13 residues. Germline-derived CDR1 and CDR2 are SGHDN and FVKESK. The CDR3 here is CASSQVGVYGYTF. In nucleotides, the CDR3 is TGTGCCAGCAGCCAAGTGGGGGTTTATGGCTACACCTTC. The full variable domain, completed using reference TRBV14 and TRBJ1-2, is EAGVTQFPSHSVIEKGQTVTLRCDPISGHDNLYWYRRVMGKEIKFLLHFVKESKQDESGMPNNRFLAERTGGTYSTLKVQPAELEDSGVYFCASSQVGVYGYTFGSGTRLTVV.

V is TRBV6-2 or TRBV6-3 and J is TRBJ1-4; no firm D call. The germline V and J ends were trimmed by 6 bases and 8 bases, with 13 bases remaining between them. The CDR3 is 13 amino acids. The germline V gene has CDR1 MNHEY and CDR2 SVGEGT. The CDR3 DNA follows: TGTGCCAGCAGCACCCCTTTAAAGGAAAAACTGTTTTTT. Translation: CASSTPLKEKLFF.

This rearrangement joins TRBV14 to TRBJ1-2; the D is unclear. Trimming took 0 bases from V and 2 from J, leaving 13 bases between them. The CDR3 sequence is 16 residues long. CDR1 SGHDN and CDR2 FVKESK come from the germline V gene. The CDR3 DNA reads as TGTGCCAGCAGCCAAGATGGGATACAGAAGAACTATGGCTACACCTTC. This sequence encodes CASSQDGIQKNYGYTF. The full variable domain, with the rest looked up from reference TRBV14 and TRBJ1-2, is EAGVTQFPSHSVIEKGQTVTLRCDPISGHDNLYWYRRVMGKEIKFLLHFVKESKQDESGMPNNRFLAERTGGTYSTLKVQPAELEDSGVYFCASSQDGIQKNYGYTFGSGTRLTVV.

This chain connects TRBV19 to TRBJ1-1; D not resolved. CDR3 size: 14 residues. Germline CDR1 is LNHDA and CDR2 is SQIVND (reference sequence). V lost 8 bases and J 7 bases, leaving 20 bases between the germline ends. CDR3 DNA sequence: TGTGCCAGTGGAGAATGGACGGTTGGCGGTGAAGCTTTCTTT. Translating gives CASGEWTVGGEAFF.

The CDR3 loop is CASSKEGGEYEQYF. In nucleotides, the CDR3 is TGTGCCAGCAGCAAAGAGGGAGGGGAGTACGAGCAGTACTTC. The chain recombines TRBV21-1 with TRBJ2-7; the table names TRBD2, a call not compared with the DNA. TRBV21-1 is tagged as a pseudogene. The CDR3 totals 14 residues.

The chain employs TRBV20-1 and TRBJ2-7; no clear D. Trimming pared 5 bases from V and 9 bases from J, leaving 14 bases between. CDR3 length equals 11 residues. Germline V lookup: CDR1 DFQATT, CDR2 SNEGSKA (reference sequence). The CDR3 loop is CSASPPVGQYF. In DNA, the CDR3 is TGCAGTGCTTCACCCCCGGTCGGGCAGTACTTC.